This T cell receptor (beta chain) appears in the sequencing data of a study of blood T cell repertoires in COVID-19. The count of this clone is one. Germline CDR1 reads SNHLY; CDR2 reads FYNNEI. V lost 7 bases to trimming and J lost 3 bases; unmatched junction nucleotides: 3. The CDR3 runs 15 residues. Measured with immunoSEQ multiplex PCR; TCRdb has only the in-frame clones, and not every one. This sample has approximately 260,000 clones, with approximately 85% found just once. This sequence originates from a woman aged 70 to 79 with acute or convalescent COVID-19. The rearrangement joins TRBV2 to TRBJ2-3; 14 bases are a match to TRBD2. Sequenced material: peripheral blood. This chain's CDR3 is CASTRTSGGTDTQYF. In nucleotides, the CDR3 is TGTGCCAGCACCCGGACTAGCGGGGGGACAGATACGCAGTATTTT.